Below are 31 T cell receptor beta chains sequenced from a single sample in a study of T-cell memory formation after mild COVID-19. TCRdb processed the 5' RACE reads anew with MiXCR; each CDR3 protein has one entry. The table has hundreds of thousands of distinct CDR3 sequences, under 20% seen once. Sequencing was performed on PBMCs or a T cell subset sorted from them (not recorded which). These receptors came from an adult woman who had mild COVID-19 (a few samples of this study predate the infection). Cell type and time point are not known.

The chain combines TRBV2 with TRBJ2-1; 9 bases are a match to TRBD1. The germline CDR1 and CDR2 sequences are SNHLY and FYNNEI. V lost 6 bases to trimming and J lost 10 bases; unmatched junction nucleotides: 19. This CDR3 comprises 17 residues. For the CDR3, the DNA is TGTGCCAGCAGGGGAACCGGGACAGGGATGACTTATGGAGAGCAGTTCTTC. It codes for CASRGTGTGMTYGEQFF.

DNA of the CDR3: TGCGCCAGCAGCCTCTCGGGCAGGAGGACTGAAGCTTTCTTT. Its protein is CASSLSGRRTEAFF. V is TRBV4-3 and J is TRBJ1-1, with D uncertain. Trimming shortened V by 4 bases and J by 5 bases, and 14 bases separated the two germline ends. This CDR3 has 14 residues. Germline CDR1 LGHNA, CDR2 YSLEER.

In its sample, this clonotype was seen a few times. This sequence joins TRBV12-3 or TRBV12-4 and TRBJ1-5; 10 positions agree with TRBD1. Germline trimming cut 7 bases from V and 7 bases from J; bases unmatched to any gene: 4. There are 13 residues in the CDR3. The CDR3 loop is CASIMGQGQPQHF. The CDR3 DNA is TGTGCCAGCATCATGGGACAGGGGCAGCCCCAGCATTTT.

This chain links TRBV7-9 with TRBJ2-7; 7 bases align to TRBD1. The J segment lost 5 bases and the V segment lost 5 bases, leaving 9 bases of the junction unmatched. The CDR3 is 14 amino acids. In germline, CDR1 is SEHNR, CDR2 FQNEAQ (reference sequence). The CDR3 nucleotides are TGTGCCAGCAGCGGGTTGACAGGGATCCACGAGCAGTACTTC. Amino acid sequence: CASSGLTGIHEQYF.

V and J are TRBV10-3 and TRBJ2-1, with 7 bases that match TRBD1. The length of the CDR3 is 16 residues. The ends lost 1 base at V and 5 bases at J; junction bases unmatched: 8. Germline V lookup: CDR1 ENHRY, CDR2 SYGVKD. This chain's CDR3 is CAISELTGAVDNEQFF. The CDR3 coding sequence is TGTGCCATCAGTGAGTTAACAGGGGCTGTGGACAATGAGCAGTTCTTC.

The chain recombines TRBV30 with TRBJ1-2, with a tentative D call TRBD1 (5 bases). Germline CDR1 is GTSNPN and CDR2 is SVGIG (reference sequence). The CDR3 has 14 residues. Between the trimmed V and J ends, which lost 0 bases and 4 bases, there was a span of 12 bases. The CDR3 DNA follows: TGTGCCTGGAGTGTACCCCCAGGGATCTATGGCTACACCTTC. Translated, it gives CAWSVPPGIYGYTF.

The chain joins TRBV7-6 to TRBJ2-1; the match to TRBD2 covers 7 bases. The length of the CDR3 is 19 residues. CDR1 SGHVS and CDR2 FNYEAQ come from the germline V gene. After removal of 1 base from V and 3 bases from J, the junction contained 15 bases not matched to a gene. For the CDR3, the DNA is TGTGCCAGCAGCTTAGGGGCTAGCGGTTCCAAAAGGGGCTACAATGAGCAGTTCTTC. Translation: CASSLGASGSKRGYNEQFF.

In its sample, this clonotype was seen a few times. The chain combines TRBV28 with TRBJ2-1; 11 nucleotides align to TRBD2. The germline CDR1 and CDR2 sequences are MDHEN and SYDVKM. The length of the CDR3 is 17 residues. Trimming cost V 2 bases and J 2 bases; bases outside gene matches: 5. This CDR3 is CASSLLAGGDPYNEQFF. CDR3 coding DNA: TGTGCCAGCAGTTTACTAGCGGGAGGCGACCCCTACAATGAGCAGTTCTTC. Drawing the rest from reference TRBV28 and TRBJ2-1, the complete variable domain is DVKVTQSSRYLVKRTGEKVFLECVQDMDHENMFWYRQDPGLGLRLIYFSYDVKMKEKGDIPEGYSVSREKKERFSLILESASTNQTSMYLCASSLLAGGDPYNEQFFGPGTRLTVL.

The chain employs TRBV5-1 and TRBJ1-2, with D tentatively TRBD1 (5 bases). Germline CDR1 reads SGHRS; CDR2 reads YFSETQ. The germline V and J ends were trimmed by 4 bases and 1 base, with 8 bases remaining between them. This CDR3 has 13 residues. CDR3 in amino acids: CASSKDNNYGYTF. In DNA, the CDR3 is TGCGCCAGCAGCAAGGACAATAACTATGGCTACACCTTC.

In this sample, this clonotype turned up a few times. This chain uses TRBV25-1 with TRBJ2-5; possible D gene TRBD2, 5 bases. The germline gives CDR1 MGHDK, CDR2 SYGVNS. V lost 3 bases to trimming and J lost 4 bases, with 18 bases between them. The CDR3 is 16 amino acids. The CDR3 region has the DNA TGTGCCAGCAGTGAGGGCCCCTCGCGGGCGGTAGAGACCCAGTACTTC. Protein product: CASSEGPSRAVETQYF.

This clonotype was recorded a few times. The V and J genes are TRBV7-2 and TRBJ2-5; D assignment may be TRBD1 or TRBD2 (5 bases each). Trimming cost V 5 bases and J 5 bases, with 18 bases left between them. CDR1 and CDR2 from the germline V gene are SGHTA and FQGNSA. CDR3 size: 15 residues. The CDR3, as DNA: TGTGCCAGCAGCCAATGGGGGACGGACGGGGAGACCCAGTACTTC. Encoded protein: CASSQWGTDGETQYF. Together with reference TRBV7-2 and TRBJ2-5, the CDR3 gives the full variable domain: GAGVSQSPSNKVTEKGKDVELRCDPISGHTALYWYRQSLGQGLEFLIYFQGNSAPDKSGLPSDRFSAERTGGSVSTLTIQRTQQEDSAVYLCASSQWGTDGETQYFGPGTRLLVL.

The chain employs TRBV6-1 and TRBJ1-5; 7 bases map to TRBD1. The CDR3 covers 13 residues. With 6 bases clipped from V and 13 bases from J, the junction kept 12 bases outside the gene matches. Germline V CDR1 and CDR2: MNHNS, SASEGT. This CDR3 is CASRSPGGGQQHF. The CDR3 nucleotides read TGTGCCAGCAGGAGTCCGGGAGGGGGACAGCAGCATTTT.

This chain's CDR3 is CSARDQKGSSYEQYF. Here the CDR3 DNA reads TGCAGTGCTAGAGATCAGAAGGGGTCCTCCTACGAGCAGTACTTC. The chain combines TRBV20-1 with TRBJ2-7, with D possibly matching TRBD1 (5 bases). The CDR3 is made up of 15 amino acids. V lost 0 bases to trimming and J lost 0 bases, with 12 bases between them. From germline, CDR1 is DFQATT and CDR2 SNEGSKA (reference sequence).

This chain uses TRBV7-6 with TRBJ2-1; perhaps D is TRBD1 or TRBD2 (6 bases each). Germline V gene sequence: CDR1 SGHVS, CDR2 FNYEAQ. The length of the CDR3 is 15 residues. Trimming took off 6 bases at V and 1 base at J, with 13 bases between the two ends. CDR3 DNA sequence: TGTGCCAGCAGTAATGAGGGGGGTTCCTACAATGAGCAGTTCTTC. Its protein is CASSNEGGSYNEQFF.

This clonotype has more than one count but fewer than ten. This chain uses TRBV7-2 with TRBJ1-6, with 9 bases that match TRBD1. The CDR3 is 16 amino acids. Germline assignment: CDR1 SGHTA and CDR2 FQGNSA. The V and J ends lost 5 bases and 10 bases, in that order; junction bases with no gene match: 12. The CDR3 DNA reads as TGTGCCAGCAGCCCGGGGACAGGGAAGTCCGGATCACCCCTCCACTTT. This codes for CASSPGTGKSGSPLHF. Drawing the rest from reference TRBV7-2 and TRBJ1-6, the complete variable domain is GAGVSQSPSNKVTEKGKDVELRCDPISGHTALYWYRQSLGQGLEFLIYFQGNSAPDKSGLPSDRFSAERTGGSVSTLTIQRTQQEDSAVYLCASSPGTGKSGSPLHFGNGTRLTVT.

The rearrangement uses TRBV6-6 and TRBJ2-5; 12 bases fit TRBD2. CDR1 and CDR2 (germline): MNHNY, SVGAGI (reference sequence). The CDR3 spans 16 residues. The J segment lost 7 bases and the V segment lost 6 bases, leaving 12 bases of the junction unmatched. Here the CDR3 reads CASSPGLAGTPGTQYF. The CDR3 DNA is TGTGCCAGCAGCCCTGGACTAGCGGGGACCCCTGGGACCCAGTACTTC.

The chain uses TRBV9 and TRBJ1-2, with D possibly TRBD1 on 5 matching bases. The CDR3 covers 13 residues. Germline CDR1 SGDLS, CDR2 YYNGEE. Trimming shortened V by 0 bases and J by 8 bases, and 11 bases separated the two germline ends. The CDR3 sequence: CASSVEDTGGYTF. The CDR3 nucleotides read TGTGCCAGCAGCGTAGAGGACACTGGGGGCTACACCTTC.

This clonotype was counted between two and nine times. CDR3 bases: TGTGCCAGCAGCCAACAGCGGGACCGCGGAGGGATTCAGTACTTC. Amino acids: CASSQQRDRGGIQYF. The gene calls are TRBV13 and TRBJ2-4; TRBD2 matches 7 bases. The CDR3 has 15 residues. V lost 5 bases, J lost 10 bases, and 14 bases stayed unmatched. Germline lookup yields CDR1 PRHDT and CDR2 FYEKMQ (reference sequence).

This clonotype was seen more than once but under ten times. This sequence joins TRBV18 and TRBJ2-1; D unclear. V lost 3 bases and J 5 bases, leaving 14 bases between the germline ends. Per germline, CDR1 KGHSH and CDR2 LQKENI. The CDR3 has 15 residues. The CDR3 nucleotides read TGTGCCAGCTCACCCAAAAACCGAGGTGACAATGAGCAGTTCTTC. Its protein is CASSPKNRGDNEQFF.

The chain employs TRBV5-4 and TRBJ2-1; D gene unclear. With 4 bases removed from V and 0 bases from J, the gap between germline ends came to 20 bases. The CDR3 extends over 18 amino acids. Germline lookup yields CDR1 SGHNT and CDR2 YYREEE (reference sequence). CDR3 sequence: CASSRASTQLSSYNEQFF. DNA of the CDR3: TGTGCCAGCAGCCGGGCCTCCACCCAACTTAGCTCCTACAATGAGCAGTTCTTC.

V is TRBV24-1 and J is TRBJ2-5; TRBD1 matches at 7 bases. The trim removed 1 base at V and 6 bases at J, leaving 4 bases unmatched. CDR1 and CDR2 from the germline V gene are KGHDR and SFDVKD. The CDR3 length is 14 residues. The CDR3 nucleotides are TGTGCCACCAGTGATTTTCCCAGGGGGAAGACCCAGTACTTC. Its translation: CATSDFPRGKTQYF.

A few counts support this clonotype. CDR3 nucleotides: TGTGCCAGCAGTTTAGGTGGTCGGACATCACTTAACTATGGCTACACCTTC. This translates into CASSLGGRTSLNYGYTF. The rearrangement uses TRBV12-3 or TRBV12-4 and TRBJ1-2; possibly TRBD1 for D (5 bases). This CDR3 spans 17 amino acids. The germline V and J ends were trimmed by 1 base and 1 base, with 16 bases remaining between them.

The CDR3 sequence is CASSWDRGGYGYTF. The CDR3 DNA follows: TGCGCCAGCAGCTGGGACAGGGGAGGCTATGGCTACACCTTC. This sequence joins TRBV5-1 and TRBJ1-2, with TRBD1 matching 10 bases. Per the germline V gene, CDR1 is SGHRS and CDR2 is YFSETQ. CDR3 length: 14 residues. V shed 3 bases, J shed 4 bases, and the junction held 3 bases outside the gene matches.

The V gene is TRBV6-1, the J gene TRBJ2-2; D unclear. The CDR3 totals 17 residues. The ends were cut back, 2 bases at V and 1 base at J, with 14 bases in the middle. In germline, CDR1 is MNHNS, CDR2 SASEGT. For the CDR3, the DNA is TGTGCCAGCAGTGAATCTCTTCGAATTGGGAACACCGGGGAGCTGTTTTTT. Its protein product is CASSESLRIGNTGELFF.

This clonotype appeared a few times. V is TRBV12-3 or TRBV12-4 and J is TRBJ2-2, with a tentative D call TRBD2 (5 bases). With 5 bases removed from V and 7 bases from J, the gap between germline ends came to 17 bases. The CDR3 extends over 15 amino acids. The CDR3 region has the DNA TGTGCCAGCAGTCCATACCCACTAGGAGTCGGGGAGCTGTTTTTT. It is translated as CASSPYPLGVGELFF.

V usage is TRBV19 and J usage is TRBJ2-7, with unresolved D. Germline CDR1 and CDR2: LNHDA and SQIVND (reference sequence). The V and J ends lost 4 bases and 6 bases respectively, with 7 bases between them. The CDR3 is 11 amino acids. Here the CDR3 DNA reads TGTGCCAGTAGTACAACAGCCGAGCAGTACTTC. It is translated as CASSTTAEQYF. Filled out from reference TRBV19 and TRBJ2-7, the complete variable domain reads DGGITQSPKYLFRKEGQNVTLSCEQNLNHDAMYWYRQDPGQGLRLIYYSQIVNDFQKGDIAEGYSVSREKKESFPLTVTSAQKNPTAFYLCASSTTAEQYFGPGTRLTVT.

V usage is TRBV19 and J usage is TRBJ1-5; 10 positions agree with TRBD1. The CDR3 spans 15 residues. Per the germline V gene, CDR1 is LNHDA and CDR2 is SQIVND (reference sequence). V gave up 7 bases and J gave up 7 bases; unmatched junction bases: 10. CDR3 sequence reads: CASIPSGTGDQPQHF. CDR3 sequence (DNA): TGTGCCAGTATACCCTCCGGGACAGGGGACCAGCCCCAGCATTTT.

This clonotype was counted ten times or more. This chain connects TRBV7-6 to TRBJ2-2; 7 positions agree with TRBD1. The CDR3 loop spans 15 amino acids. Germline V gene data show CDR1 as SGHVS and CDR2 as FNYEAQ. V shed 0 bases, J shed 4 bases, and the junction held 2 bases outside the gene matches. This CDR3 is CASSLATGFTGELFF. The CDR3, as DNA: TGTGCCAGCAGCTTAGCGACAGGGTTCACCGGGGAGCTGTTTTTT.

The J gene is TRBJ2-7, the V gene TRBV28; 7 bases match TRBD2. The V gene end was trimmed by 5 bases and the J gene end by 2 bases; junction bases not matched to a gene: 9. This CDR3 is 15 amino acids long. Germline V CDR1 and CDR2: MDHEN, SYDVKM. CDR3 nucleotide sequence: TGTGCCAGCAGTCCCGGGCTAGCGGCCCCCTACGAGCAGTACTTC. Residues: CASSPGLAAPYEQYF.

This clonotype was counted only a few times. The V gene is TRBV12-3 or TRBV12-4, the J gene TRBJ1-2; possibly TRBD1 for D (5 bases). The CDR3 is 16 amino acids. The V end lost 6 bases, the J end lost 8 bases, and 25 bases lay between the germline ends. CDR3 sequence (DNA): TGTGCCAGCAGCTTAACCCCCCCCGGCAGGGAAGACGGCTACACCTTC. Translation: CASSLTPPGREDGYTF.

This clonotype has only a few counts. The rearrangement uses TRBV7-9 and TRBJ1-1; D is perhaps TRBD1 (6 bases). The ends were cut back, 5 bases at V and 5 bases at J, with 15 bases in the middle. The CDR3 extends over 14 amino acids. CDR1 and CDR2 (germline): SEHNR, FQNEAQ (reference sequence). The CDR3 region has the DNA TGTGCCAGCAGCCCAGAAGAGAGGGGGACTGAAGCTTTCTTT. Its translation is CASSPEERGTEAFF. Full variable domain (remainder filled in from reference TRBV7-9 and TRBJ1-1): DTGVSQNPRHKITKRGQNVTFRCDPISEHNRLYWYRQTLGQGPEFLTYFQNEAQLEKSRLLSDRFSAERPKGSFSTLEIQRTEQGDSAMYLCASSPEERGTEAFFGQGTRLTVV.